The entry below describes one T cell receptor beta chain. The data belong to a study of cytotoxic CD8 clonotypes in ibrutinib-treated CLL. The protocol was immunoSEQ multiplex PCR, while the TCRdb copy is restricted to in-frame clones and leaves out a portion. The sample holds about 40,000 clones; around 70% are singletons and the top ten take about 9.5%. Per the germline V gene, CDR1 is SGDLS and CDR2 is YYNGEE. The CDR3 totals 15 residues. Deletions cut 3 bases from V and 0 bases from J, with 10 bases between. V is TRBV9 and J is TRBJ2-1; D gene unclear. The sequence was collected from a human donor with chronic lymphocytic leukemia. Sequencing used PBMCs, obtained at disease progression, from a patient treated with ibrutinib. CDR3: CASSDLPSSYNEQFF. The CDR3 DNA reads as TGTGCCAGCAGCGACCTTCCAAGCTCCTACAATGAGCAGTTCTTC.